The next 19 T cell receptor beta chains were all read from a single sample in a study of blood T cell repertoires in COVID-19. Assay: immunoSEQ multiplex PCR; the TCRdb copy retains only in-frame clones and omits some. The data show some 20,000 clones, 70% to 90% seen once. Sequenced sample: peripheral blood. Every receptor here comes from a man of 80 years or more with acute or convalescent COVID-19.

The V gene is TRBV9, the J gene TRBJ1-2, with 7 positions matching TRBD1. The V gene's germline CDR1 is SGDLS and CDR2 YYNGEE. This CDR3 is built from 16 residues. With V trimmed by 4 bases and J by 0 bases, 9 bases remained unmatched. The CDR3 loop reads CASSKAWGQTNYGYTF. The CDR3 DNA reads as TGTGCCAGCAGCAAAGCTTGGGGACAGACTAACTATGGCTACACCTTC.

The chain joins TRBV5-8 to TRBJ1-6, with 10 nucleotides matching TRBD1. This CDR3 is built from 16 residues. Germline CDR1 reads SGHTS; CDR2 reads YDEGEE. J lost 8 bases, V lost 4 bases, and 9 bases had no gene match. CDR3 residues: CASSMRTGGEDSPLHF. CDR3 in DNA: TGTGCCAGCAGCATGCGGACAGGGGGTGAAGATTCACCCCTCCACTTT.

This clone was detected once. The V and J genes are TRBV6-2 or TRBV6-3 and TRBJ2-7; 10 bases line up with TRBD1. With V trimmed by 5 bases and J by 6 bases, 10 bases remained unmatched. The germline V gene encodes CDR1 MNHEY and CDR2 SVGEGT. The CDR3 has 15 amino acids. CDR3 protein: CASSHQGQGFGEQYF. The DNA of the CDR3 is TGTGCCAGCAGTCACCAGGGACAGGGGTTCGGCGAGCAGTACTTC.

The CDR3 sequence: CASSDLAGSAWEQYF. Written as DNA, the CDR3 is TGTGCCAGCAGTGACCTAGCGGGGTCCGCCTGGGAGCAGTACTTC. This sequence joins TRBV6-2 or TRBV6-3 and TRBJ2-7; 9 nucleotides line up with TRBD2. Trimming removed 5 bases from V and 7 bases from J; junction bases left unmatched: 12. CDR3 length: 15 residues. Germline V CDR1 and CDR2: MNHEY, SVGEGT.

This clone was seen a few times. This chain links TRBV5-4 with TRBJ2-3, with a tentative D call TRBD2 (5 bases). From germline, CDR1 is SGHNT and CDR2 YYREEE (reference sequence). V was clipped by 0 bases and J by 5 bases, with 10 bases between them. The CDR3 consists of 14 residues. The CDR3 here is CASSLVRGGDTQYF. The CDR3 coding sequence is TGTGCCAGCAGCTTGGTCCGGGGTGGAGATACGCAGTATTTT.

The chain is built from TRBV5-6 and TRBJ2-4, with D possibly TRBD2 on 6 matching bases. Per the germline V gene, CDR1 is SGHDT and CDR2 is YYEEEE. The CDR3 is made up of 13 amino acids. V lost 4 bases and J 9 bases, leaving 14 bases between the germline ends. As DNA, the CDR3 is TGTGCCAGCAGCCGAACGGGGGTACCCATTCAGTACTTC. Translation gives CASSRTGVPIQYF.

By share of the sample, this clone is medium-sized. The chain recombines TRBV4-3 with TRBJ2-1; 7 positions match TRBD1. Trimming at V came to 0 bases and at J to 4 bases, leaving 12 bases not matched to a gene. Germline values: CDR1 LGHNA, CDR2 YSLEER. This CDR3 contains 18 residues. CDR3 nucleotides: TGCGCCAGCAGCCAAGATTCAATTGGGCAGGGGGATTACAATGAGCAGTTCTTC. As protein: CASSQDSIGQGDYNEQFF.

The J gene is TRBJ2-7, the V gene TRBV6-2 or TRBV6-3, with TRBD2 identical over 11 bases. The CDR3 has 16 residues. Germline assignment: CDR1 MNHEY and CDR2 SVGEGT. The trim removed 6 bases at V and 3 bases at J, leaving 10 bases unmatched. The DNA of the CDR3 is TGTGCCAGCAGCTTCGAACCGGGACTAGCGGACTACGAGCAGTACTTC. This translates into CASSFEPGLADYEQYF.

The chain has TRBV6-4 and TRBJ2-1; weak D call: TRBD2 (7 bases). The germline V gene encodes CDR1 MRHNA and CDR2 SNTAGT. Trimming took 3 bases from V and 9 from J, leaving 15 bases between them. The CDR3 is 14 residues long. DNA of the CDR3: TGTGCCAGCAGTGAAGAGGGGGGGCTCAGTGAGCAGTTCTTC. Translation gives CASSEEGGLSEQFF.

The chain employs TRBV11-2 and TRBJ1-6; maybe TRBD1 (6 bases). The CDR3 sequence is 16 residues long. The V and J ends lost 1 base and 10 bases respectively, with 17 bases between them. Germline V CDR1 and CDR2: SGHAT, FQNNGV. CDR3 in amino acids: CASSLVNWGGRSPLHF. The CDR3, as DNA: TGTGCCAGCAGCTTAGTCAATTGGGGGGGGCGGTCACCCCTCCACTTT.

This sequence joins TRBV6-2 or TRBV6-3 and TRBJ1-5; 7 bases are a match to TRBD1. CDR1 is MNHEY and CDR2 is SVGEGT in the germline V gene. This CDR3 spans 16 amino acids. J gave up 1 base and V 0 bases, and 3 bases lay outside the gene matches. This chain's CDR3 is CASSYSRGFSNQPQHF. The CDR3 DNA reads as TGTGCCAGCAGTTACTCCAGGGGGTTCAGCAATCAGCCCCAGCATTTT.

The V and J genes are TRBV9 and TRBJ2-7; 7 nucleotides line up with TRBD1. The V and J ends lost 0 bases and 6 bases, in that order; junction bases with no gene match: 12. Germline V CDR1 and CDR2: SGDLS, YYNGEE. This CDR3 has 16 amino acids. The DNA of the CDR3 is TGTGCCAGCAGCGTAGGGACAGGCCCCCCGGCAAGCGAGCAGTACTTC. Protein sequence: CASSVGTGPPASEQYF.

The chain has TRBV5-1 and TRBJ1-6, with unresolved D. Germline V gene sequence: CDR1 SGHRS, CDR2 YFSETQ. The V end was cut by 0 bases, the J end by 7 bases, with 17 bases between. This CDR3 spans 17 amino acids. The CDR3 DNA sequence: TGCGCCAGCAGCTTGGGTGACGGGTCCCTAAAAAATTCACCCCTCCACTTT. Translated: CASSLGDGSLKNSPLHF.

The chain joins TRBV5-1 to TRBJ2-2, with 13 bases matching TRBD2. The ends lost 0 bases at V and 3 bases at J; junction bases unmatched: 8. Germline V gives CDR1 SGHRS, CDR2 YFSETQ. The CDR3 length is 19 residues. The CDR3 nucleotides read TGCGCCAGCAGCTTGGAGACTAGCGGGGGGCCTCGGGACACCGGGGAGCTGTTTTTT. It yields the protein CASSLETSGGPRDTGELFF. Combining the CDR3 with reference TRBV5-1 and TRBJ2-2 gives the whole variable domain KAGVTQTPRYLIKTRGQQVTLSCSPISGHRSVSWYQQTPGQGLQFLFEYFSETQRNKGNFPGRFSGRQFSNSRSEMNVSTLELGDSALYLCASSLETSGGPRDTGELFFGEGSRLTVL.

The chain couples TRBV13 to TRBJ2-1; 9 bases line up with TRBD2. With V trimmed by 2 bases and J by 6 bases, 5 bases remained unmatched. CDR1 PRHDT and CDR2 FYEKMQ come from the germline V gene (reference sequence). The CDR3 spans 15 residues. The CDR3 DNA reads TGTGCCAGCAGCTTACTAGCGGGGAAACTCAATGAGCAGTTCTTC. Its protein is CASSLLAGKLNEQFF.

The CDR3 region has the DNA TGTGCCAGCAGCCGACAGGGGGCCCGGGAGACCCAGTACTTC. Translation gives CASSRQGARETQYF. The chain joins TRBV6-5 to TRBJ2-5; 10 bases are a match to TRBD1. Losses at the gene ends were 6 bases for V and 5 bases for J; bases not matched to a gene: 6. Germline values: CDR1 MNHEY, CDR2 SVGAGI. This CDR3 has 14 residues.

The CDR3 DNA reads as TGTGCCAGCAGCTTATTGGGGGGGGCTTACGAGCAGTTCTTC. Translation gives CASSLLGGAYEQFF. V is TRBV7-2 and J is TRBJ2-1, with TRBD2 as a possible D gene (7 bases). Germline assignment: CDR1 SGHTA and CDR2 FQGNSA. Deletions cut 2 bases from V and 10 bases from J, with 15 bases between. The CDR3 has 14 amino acids.

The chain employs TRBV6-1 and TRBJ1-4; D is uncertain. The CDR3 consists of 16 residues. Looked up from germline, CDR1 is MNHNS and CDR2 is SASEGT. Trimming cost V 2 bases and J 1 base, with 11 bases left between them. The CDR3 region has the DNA TGTGCCAGCAGTGAATGGTGGGGAGGAACTAATGAAAAACTGTTTTTT. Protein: CASSEWWGGTNEKLFF.

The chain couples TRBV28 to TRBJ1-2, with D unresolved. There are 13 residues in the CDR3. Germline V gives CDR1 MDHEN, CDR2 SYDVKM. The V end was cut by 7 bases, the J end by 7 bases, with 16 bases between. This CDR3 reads CASTRGQAGGYTF. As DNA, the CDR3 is TGTGCCAGCACCCGAGGGCAGGCAGGTGGCTACACCTTC.